What follows are 31 T cell receptor beta chains derived from one specimen sequenced in a study of TIL therapy for anti-PD-1-resistant metastatic lung cancer. Sequencing used immunoSEQ v3. This table comes from immunoSEQ multiplex PCR, and its TCRdb copy is limited to in-frame clones, with some not included. The table records around 9,000 clones, roughly three quarters of them present only once. Indicated time point: pre-treatment sample, taken before nivolumab and TIL therapy. Tumor tissue came from excised metastases, mostly pleural nodules or supraclavicular lymph nodes. Sequenced here: tumor tissue, sampled at baseline. These TCRs come from a person aged 25 to 79 with non-small cell lung cancer.

As to this clone: One junction end disagrees with the germline gene, perhaps due to a read error. The V and J genes are TRBV7-7 and TRBJ2-3; 7 bases are a match to TRBD1. CDR1 and CDR2 (germline): SSHAT, FNYEAQ (reference sequence). The CDR3 sequence is 15 residues long. The CDR3, as DNA: TGTGCTAGCAGCTTAGGGGACAGTAGCACAGATACGCAGTATTTT. It specifies CASSLGDSSTDTQYF.

V gene TRBV7-1 combines with J gene TRBJ2-7; the D is unclear. TRBV7-1 is classed as an ORF, of uncertain function. The CDR3 is 12 amino acids. The V gene lost 4 bases and the J gene lost 6 bases, with 10 bases spanning the gap. In DNA form, the CDR3 reads TGTGCCAGCAGCTTAGATTCCCTCGAGCAGTACTTC. Amino acid sequence: CASSLDSLEQYF.

The chain is built from TRBV19 and TRBJ2-5; 9 bases align to TRBD2. The CDR3 is made up of 15 amino acids. V lost 6 bases, J lost 0 bases, and 5 bases stayed unmatched. Germline values: CDR1 LNHDA, CDR2 SQIVND (reference sequence). The CDR3 sequence: CASRARGGYQETQYF. For the CDR3, the DNA is TGTGCCAGTAGGGCGCGGGGGGGTTACCAAGAGACCCAGTACTTC.

CDR3 DNA: TGTGCCTGGCCGTGGACAGATCCCTCCTACGAGCAGTACTTC. Amino acid sequence: CAWPWTDPSYEQYF. V is TRBV30 and J is TRBJ2-7; D might be TRBD1 (6 bases). V was trimmed by 5 bases and J by 0 bases, leaving 14 bases between them. In germline, CDR1 is GTSNPN, CDR2 SVGIG (reference sequence). CDR3 length: 14 amino acids.

The gene calls are TRBV2 and TRBJ1-2; D is unresolved. Trimming cost V 2 bases and J 0 bases, with 7 bases left between them. CDR3 length: 14 amino acids. Germline V lookup: CDR1 SNHLY, CDR2 FYNNEI. CDR3 protein: CASSERFANYGYTF. The DNA for the CDR3 is TGTGCCAGCAGTGAACGGTTTGCTAACTATGGCTACACCTTC.

This clone was found a few times. V usage is TRBV11-2 and J usage is TRBJ1-3; D possibly corresponds to TRBD1 (6 bases). Germline assignment: CDR1 SGHAT and CDR2 FQNNGV. Trimming took off 5 bases at V and 5 bases at J, with 19 bases between the two ends. The CDR3 is 16 residues long. CDR3 amino acids: CASSNRQDSARNTIYF. Written as DNA, the CDR3 is TGTGCCAGCAGCAACCGACAGGACTCGGCGAGAAACACCATATATTTT.

The chain uses TRBV20-1 and TRBJ2-3; no clear D. Germline V gives CDR1 DFQATT, CDR2 SNEGSKA (reference sequence). Between the trimmed V and J ends, which lost 6 bases and 4 bases, there was a span of 8 bases. This CDR3 is 11 amino acids long. The DNA for the CDR3 is TGCAGTGCCTCCCCCGCAGATACGCAGTATTTT. Translating gives CSASPADTQYF.

The chain couples TRBV11-3 to TRBJ2-7; 9 bases map to TRBD1. This CDR3 comprises 16 residues. The germline gives CDR1 SGHNT, CDR2 YENEEA. Trimming took 5 bases from V and 2 from J; bases not matched to a gene: 10. CDR3 DNA: TGTGCCAGCAGCCCGCGGACAGGGGCAGGACCCTACGAGCAGTACTTC. This codes for CASSPRTGAGPYEQYF.

The rearrangement joins TRBV7-2 to TRBJ1-6; D perhaps matches TRBD1 (5 bases). This CDR3 contains 15 residues. V dropped 3 bases and J dropped 10 bases, with 16 bases sitting between them. Germline V gene lookup returns CDR1 SGHTA and CDR2 FQGNSA. CDR3 residues: CASSFSGNGGSPLHF. CDR3 sequence (DNA): TGTGCCAGCAGCTTCTCCGGGAATGGGGGGTCACCCCTCCACTTT.

This clone was seen once. This chain connects TRBV4-1 to TRBJ2-7; 8 positions agree with TRBD2. With V trimmed by 4 bases and J by 1 base, 9 bases remained unmatched. The germline V gene encodes CDR1 MGHRA and CDR2 YSYEKL. The length of the CDR3 is 16 residues. CDR3 in DNA: TGCGCCAGCAGCCCCGAAGGTGCGGGAGGATCCTACGAGCAGTACTTC. Protein product: CASSPEGAGGSYEQYF.

The rearrangement links TRBV29-1 to TRBJ2-5; D gene uncertain. Germline-derived CDR1 and CDR2 are SQVTM and ANQGSEA. There are 12 residues in the CDR3. V was shortened by 3 bases and J by 9 bases, with 14 bases between the two germline ends. CDR3: CSVEDPPAAQYF. In DNA, the CDR3 is TGCAGCGTTGAGGACCCACCGGCGGCCCAGTACTTC.

This chain's CDR3 is CASSLDAVMNTEAFF. In DNA form, the CDR3 reads TGTGCCAGCAGCTTAGATGCGGTTATGAACACTGAAGCTTTCTTT. V usage is TRBV11-2 and J usage is TRBJ1-1; D is uncertain. The CDR3 runs to 15 residues. V lost 0 bases to trimming and J lost 0 bases, with 8 bases between them. The germline gives CDR1 SGHAT, CDR2 FQNNGV.

This clone occurred once. The CDR3 here is CASSRSGGETQYF. The CDR3 nucleotides read TGTGCCAGCAGCCGAAGCGGCGGAGAGACCCAGTACTTC. The chain joins TRBV7-2 to TRBJ2-5, with a tentative D call TRBD2 (5 bases). The CDR3 totals 13 residues. The V gene's germline CDR1 is SGHTA and CDR2 FQGNSA. The V end lost 5 bases, the J end lost 4 bases, and 11 bases lay between the germline ends.

J is TRBJ1-1 and V is TRBV28; no clear D gene. Germline CDR1 and CDR2: MDHEN and SYDVKM. CDR3 size: 12 residues. The V gene lost 5 bases and the J gene lost 7 bases, with 11 bases spanning the gap. The CDR3 DNA follows: TGTGCCAGCAGTCCGCGACGGAGTGAAGCTTTCTTT. Its protein product is CASSPRRSEAFF.

The chain couples TRBV28 to TRBJ2-2; 11 nucleotides agree with TRBD2. This CDR3 spans 15 amino acids. V lost 6 bases and J lost 7; bases outside the gene matches: 7. Germline loops: CDR1 MDHEN, CDR2 SYDVKM. The CDR3 nucleotides read TGTGCCAGCAGGATCTTAGCGGGAGGGGTCGGGGAGCTGTTTTTT. Translation: CASRILAGGVGELFF.

The chain is built from TRBV6-6 and TRBJ2-7; 9 bases are a match to TRBD1. V was pared by 0 bases and J by 5 bases, with 8 bases of the junction left unmatched. CDR1 MNHNY and CDR2 SVGAGI come from the germline V gene (reference sequence). This CDR3 has 16 amino acids. The CDR3 DNA sequence: TGTGCCAGCAGTTACTCGGGGCCGGGACAGGGTAACGAGCAGTACTTC. Protein: CASSYSGPGQGNEQYF.

CDR3: CASRDWTSGNDNEQFF. In DNA form, the CDR3 reads TGCGCCAGCAGAGACTGGACTAGCGGAAATGACAATGAGCAGTTCTTC. The V call is TRBV10-2, the J call TRBJ2-1, with 10 bases aligning to TRBD2. The V gene end was trimmed by 6 bases and the J gene end by 5 bases; junction bases not matched to a gene: 10. The CDR3 sequence is 16 residues long. Germline CDR1 is WSHSY and CDR2 is SAAADI.

The chain recombines TRBV6-5 with TRBJ2-1, with 8 nucleotides matching TRBD1. The germline gives CDR1 MNHEY, CDR2 SVGAGI. After removal of 7 bases from V and 9 bases from J, the junction contained 11 bases not matched to a gene. This CDR3 is 14 amino acids long. CDR3 DNA: TGTGCCAGCATTCAGACAGGGGCGAGAGGTGAGCAGTTCTTC. This sequence encodes CASIQTGARGEQFF.

CDR3 DNA sequence: TGTGCCAGCAGCTCAATCAGGACACAGAGAATGACCCAGTACTTC. Translating it yields CASSSIRTQRMTQYF. The chain uses TRBV7-2 and TRBJ2-5; tentatively, D is TRBD1 (5 bases). Germline CDR1 and CDR2: SGHTA and FQGNSA. V was clipped by 4 bases and J by 7 bases, with 19 bases between them. The CDR3 extends over 15 amino acids.

This chain joins TRBV28 and TRBJ1-2, with 10 nucleotides matching TRBD1. The CDR3 extends over 15 amino acids. Unmatched junction bases numbered 12, after V lost 6 bases and J lost 8 bases. Germline CDR1 reads MDHEN; CDR2 reads SYDVKM. Here the CDR3 DNA reads TGTGCCAGCAGCTCCCTAGACAGGGGGCATAGGGGCTACACCTTC. It yields the protein CASSSLDRGHRGYTF.

The genes are TRBV5-1 and TRBJ1-3, with D uncertain. The CDR3 consists of 16 residues. Germline-derived CDR1 and CDR2 are SGHRS and YFSETQ. V dropped 0 bases and J dropped 3 bases, with 13 bases sitting between them. The CDR3 DNA follows: TGCGCCAGCAGCTTGGAGTCTAATACTGGTGGAAACACCATATATTTT. The encoded protein is CASSLESNTGGNTIYF.

This clone was found a few times. The chain combines TRBV2 with TRBJ1-1; D may be TRBD1 (6 bases). CDR3 length: 14 residues. The germline V and J ends were trimmed by 3 bases and 1 base, with 9 bases remaining between them. Per germline, CDR1 SNHLY and CDR2 FYNNEI. The chain's CDR3 is CASSDQGPNTEAFF. The CDR3 DNA reads as TGTGCCAGCAGTGACCAGGGGCCGAACACTGAAGCTTTCTTT.

The rearrangement joins TRBV29-1 to TRBJ2-5; 11 nucleotides align to TRBD2. Germline V gene lookup returns CDR1 SQVTM and CDR2 ANQGSEA. Losses at the gene ends were 4 bases for V and 5 bases for J; bases not matched to a gene: 6. The CDR3 consists of 14 residues. CDR3 residues: CSVGPSGGTETQYF. The CDR3 DNA reads TGCAGCGTTGGGCCTAGCGGGGGGACGGAGACCCAGTACTTC.

This CDR3 is CASSGTGSTNYGYTF. CDR3 nucleotide sequence: TGTGCCAGCAGTGGCACGGGGAGCACCAACTATGGCTACACCTTC. This chain links TRBV28 with TRBJ1-2; D gene unclear. Trimming removed 5 bases from V and 2 bases from J, with 15 bases in between. The CDR3 extends over 15 amino acids. Germline V gives CDR1 MDHEN, CDR2 SYDVKM.

There are a few counts of this clone. The chain has TRBV6-1 and TRBJ2-1; 9 positions match TRBD2. J lost 0 bases, V lost 3 bases, and 3 bases had no gene match. CDR1 is MNHNS and CDR2 is SASEGT in the germline V gene. This CDR3 is built from 16 residues. The DNA of the CDR3 is TGTGCCAGCAGTGAGCGGGAGGGGAGCTCCTACAATGAGCAGTTCTTC. This codes for CASSEREGSSYNEQFF.

DNA for the CDR3: TGTGCCAGCGGCAGCGACGTCCGGACTAGCGGGAGTGAGCAGTTCTTC. It codes for CASGSDVRTSGSEQFF. The chain recombines TRBV21-1 with TRBJ2-1; the table's D call TRBD2 went unverified against the DNA. TRBV21-1 is described as a pseudogene. The CDR3 runs to 16 residues.

The chain links TRBV6-5 to TRBJ1-5, with TRBD1 matching over 8 bases. With 5 bases clipped from V and 11 bases from J, the junction kept 8 bases outside the gene matches. CDR3 length: 13 amino acids. The germline CDR1 and CDR2 sequences are MNHEY and SVGAGI. The chain's CDR3 is CASSGQGSATQHF. The DNA of the CDR3 is TGTGCCAGCAGTGGACAGGGATCAGCGACCCAGCATTTT.

V and J are TRBV27 and TRBJ2-7; tentative D call: TRBD2 (5 bases). Germline V gene sequence: CDR1 MNHEY, CDR2 SMNVEV (reference sequence). CDR3 size: 15 residues. V lost 5 bases and J 3 bases, leaving 17 bases between the germline ends. The CDR3 nucleotides read TGTGCCAGCAGTAGTGAGGGTAGGGATGGCTACGAGCAGTACTTC. Amino acid sequence: CASSSEGRDGYEQYF.

The chain recombines TRBV5-6 with TRBJ2-7, with D uncertain. The V gene's germline CDR1 is SGHDT and CDR2 YYEEEE. The CDR3 length is 12 residues. V was cut by 1 base and J by 5 bases, with 7 bases left in between. DNA of the CDR3: TGTGCCAGCAGCTTGAGCTGGGACGAGCAGTACTTC. Its translation is CASSLSWDEQYF.

This rearrangement joins TRBV14 to TRBJ1-2; 7 nucleotides agree with TRBD1. Germline CDR1 is SGHDN and CDR2 is FVKESK. The J segment lost 3 bases and the V segment lost 0 bases, leaving 10 bases of the junction unmatched. This CDR3 is built from 17 residues. In DNA form, the CDR3 reads TGTGCCAGCAGCCAAGATAAACAGGGGATCCGTCACTATGGCTACACCTTC. Protein sequence: CASSQDKQGIRHYGYTF.

This clone was detected a few times. The chain combines TRBV15 with TRBJ1-5; D is unclear. Trimming left V 2 bases short and J 8 bases short, with 16 bases between. Looked up from germline, CDR1 is LNHNV and CDR2 is YYDKDF (reference sequence). The CDR3 is made up of 15 amino acids. As DNA, the CDR3 is TGTGCCACCAGCAGATCCATGGAGGGTACTGAGCCCCAGCATTTT. This codes for CATSRSMEGTEPQHF. Together with reference TRBV15 and TRBJ1-5, the CDR3 gives the full variable domain: DAMVIQNPRYQVTQFGKPVTLSCSQTLNHNVMYWYQQKSSQAPKLLFHYYDKDFNNEADTPDNFQSRRPNTSFCFLDIRSPGLGDTAMYLCATSRSMEGTEPQHFGDGTRLSIL.